This T cell receptor beta chain is drawn from a study of blood T cells in healthy people across ages. Study results and caveats: The CMV status of each donor remained undetermined, and this could have confounded shifts in expanded clonotypes.

Peripheral blood, ten milliliters per donor, was collected. This clonotype was observed a few times. Its antigen remains unknown. Together with a sample-barcoded 5' primer, a J-beta primer mix was included in a second PCR lasting roughly 7 to 11 cycles. TCRdb recomputed calls from the 5' RACE reads with MiXCR, one row per CDR3 protein. The data contain approximately 1,700,000 distinct CDR3 sequences, about two fifths of them singletons. The CDR3 runs 15 residues. Germline V CDR1 and CDR2: MNHEY, SVGEGT. V was pared by 8 bases and J by 0 bases, with 14 bases between. Sequences were obtained from blood. The clonotype originates from a human donor in good health. This chain links TRBV6-2 or TRBV6-3 with TRBJ1-5, with a possible D match to TRBD1 (6 bases). DNA for the CDR3: TGTGCCAGCGGCAGGGGCGGTTATAGCAATCAGCCCCAGCATTTT. Encoded protein: CASGRGGYSNQPQHF.